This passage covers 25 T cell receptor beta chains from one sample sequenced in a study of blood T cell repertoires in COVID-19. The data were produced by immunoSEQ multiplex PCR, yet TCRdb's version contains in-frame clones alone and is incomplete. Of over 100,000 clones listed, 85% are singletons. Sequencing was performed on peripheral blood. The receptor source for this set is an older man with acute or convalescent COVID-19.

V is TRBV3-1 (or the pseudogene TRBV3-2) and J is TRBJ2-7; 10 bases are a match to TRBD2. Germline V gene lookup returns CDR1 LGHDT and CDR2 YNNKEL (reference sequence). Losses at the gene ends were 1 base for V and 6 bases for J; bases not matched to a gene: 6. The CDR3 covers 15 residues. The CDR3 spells CASSQGVAGGIEQYF. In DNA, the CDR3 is TGTGCCAGCAGCCAAGGGGTAGCGGGGGGAATCGAGCAGTACTTC.

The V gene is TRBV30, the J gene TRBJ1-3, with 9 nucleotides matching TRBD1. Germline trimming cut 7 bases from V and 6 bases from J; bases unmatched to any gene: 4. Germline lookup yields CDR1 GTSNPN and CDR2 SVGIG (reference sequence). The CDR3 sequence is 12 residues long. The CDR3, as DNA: TGTGCCTCGGACAGGGGAGAAAACACCATATATTTT. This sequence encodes CASDRGENTIYF.

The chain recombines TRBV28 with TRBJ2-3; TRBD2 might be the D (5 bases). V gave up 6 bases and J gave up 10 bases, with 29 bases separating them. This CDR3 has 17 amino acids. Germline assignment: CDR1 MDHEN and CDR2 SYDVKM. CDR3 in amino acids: CASSRVLVLAIPRPQYF. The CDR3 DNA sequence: TGTGCCAGCAGCCGCGTATTGGTGCTAGCCATCCCCCGACCGCAGTATTTT.

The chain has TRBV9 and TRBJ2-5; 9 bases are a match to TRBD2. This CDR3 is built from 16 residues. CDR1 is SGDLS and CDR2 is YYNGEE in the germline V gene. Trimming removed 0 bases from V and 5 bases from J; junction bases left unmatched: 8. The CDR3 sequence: CASSVGLAGAVETQYF. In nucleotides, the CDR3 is TGTGCCAGCAGCGTAGGGTTAGCGGGAGCTGTCGAGACCCAGTACTTC.

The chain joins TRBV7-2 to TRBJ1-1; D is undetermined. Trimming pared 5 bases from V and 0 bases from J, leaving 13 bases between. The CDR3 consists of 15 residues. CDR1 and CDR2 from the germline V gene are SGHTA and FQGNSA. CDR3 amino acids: CASSPRVPLNTEAFF. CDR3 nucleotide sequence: TGTGCCAGCAGCCCACGGGTCCCTTTGAACACTGAAGCTTTCTTT.

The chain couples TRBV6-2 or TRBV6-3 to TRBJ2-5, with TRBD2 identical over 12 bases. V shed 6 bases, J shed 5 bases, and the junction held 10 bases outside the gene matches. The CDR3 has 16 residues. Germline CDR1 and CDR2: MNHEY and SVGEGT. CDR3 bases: TGTGCCAGCAGCCCGACTAGCGGGAGATTCGGGGAGACCCAGTACTTC. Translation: CASSPTSGRFGETQYF.

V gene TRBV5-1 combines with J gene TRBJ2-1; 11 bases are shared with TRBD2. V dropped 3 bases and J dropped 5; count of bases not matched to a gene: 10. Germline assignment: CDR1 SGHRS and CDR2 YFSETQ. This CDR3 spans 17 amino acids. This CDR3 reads CASSSTYSGRADNEQFF. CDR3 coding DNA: TGCGCCAGCAGCTCTACATATAGCGGGAGGGCCGACAATGAGCAGTTCTTC.

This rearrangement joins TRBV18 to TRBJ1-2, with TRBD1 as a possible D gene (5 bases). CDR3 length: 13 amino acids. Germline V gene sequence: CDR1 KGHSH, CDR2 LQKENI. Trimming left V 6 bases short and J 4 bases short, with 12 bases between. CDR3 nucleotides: TGTGCCAGCTCTCTCGACAGCACCTATGGCTACACCTTC. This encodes CASSLDSTYGYTF.

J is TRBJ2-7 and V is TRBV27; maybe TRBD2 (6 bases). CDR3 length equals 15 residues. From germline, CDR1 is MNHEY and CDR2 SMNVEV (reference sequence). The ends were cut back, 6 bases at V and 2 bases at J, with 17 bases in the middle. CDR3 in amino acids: CASRKTTGGTYEQYF. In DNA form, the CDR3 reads TGTGCCAGCAGGAAGACGACCGGGGGAACCTACGAGCAGTACTTC.

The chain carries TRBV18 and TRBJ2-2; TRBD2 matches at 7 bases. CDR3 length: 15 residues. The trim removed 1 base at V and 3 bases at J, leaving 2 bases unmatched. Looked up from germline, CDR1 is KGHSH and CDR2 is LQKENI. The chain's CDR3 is CASSPRRGDTGELFF. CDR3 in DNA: TGTGCCAGCTCACCACGCCGGGGGGACACCGGGGAGCTGTTTTTT.

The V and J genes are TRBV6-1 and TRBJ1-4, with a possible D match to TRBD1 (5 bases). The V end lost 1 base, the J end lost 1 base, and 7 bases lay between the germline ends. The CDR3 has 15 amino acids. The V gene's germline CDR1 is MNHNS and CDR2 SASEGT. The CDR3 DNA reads TGTGCCAGCAGTGAAGGACAGCTAACTAATGAAAAACTGTTTTTT. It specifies CASSEGQLTNEKLFF.

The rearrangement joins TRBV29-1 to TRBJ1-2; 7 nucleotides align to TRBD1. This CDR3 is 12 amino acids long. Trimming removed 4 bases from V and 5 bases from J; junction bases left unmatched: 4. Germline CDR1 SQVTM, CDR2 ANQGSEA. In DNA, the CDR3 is TGCAGCGTTGGACAGGGACCATATGGCTACACCTTC. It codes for CSVGQGPYGYTF. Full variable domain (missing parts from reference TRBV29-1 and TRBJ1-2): SAVISQKPSRDICQRGTSLTIQCQVDSQVTMMFWYRQQPGQSLTLIATANQGSEATYESGFVIDKFPISRPNLTFSTLTVSNMSPEDSSIYLCSVGQGPYGYTFGSGTRLTVV.

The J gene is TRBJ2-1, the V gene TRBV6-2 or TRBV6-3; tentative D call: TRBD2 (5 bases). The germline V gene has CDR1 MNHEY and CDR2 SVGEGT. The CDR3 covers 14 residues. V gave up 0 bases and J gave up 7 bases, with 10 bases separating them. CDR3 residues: CASSYSPSKNEQFF. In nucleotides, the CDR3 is TGTGCCAGCAGTTACTCGCCTAGCAAAAATGAGCAGTTCTTC.

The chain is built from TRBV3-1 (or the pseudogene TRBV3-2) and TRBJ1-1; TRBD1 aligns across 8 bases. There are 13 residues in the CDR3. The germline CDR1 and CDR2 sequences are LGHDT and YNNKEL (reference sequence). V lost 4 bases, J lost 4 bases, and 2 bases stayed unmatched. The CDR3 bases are TGTGCCAGCAGCCCGGACAGGGCCACTGAAGCTTTCTTT. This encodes CASSPDRATEAFF.

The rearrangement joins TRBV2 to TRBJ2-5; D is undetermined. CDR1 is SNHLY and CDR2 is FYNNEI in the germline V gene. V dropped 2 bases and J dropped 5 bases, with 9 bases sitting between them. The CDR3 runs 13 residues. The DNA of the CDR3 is TGTGCCAGCAGTGAATCCCGGCGGGAGACCCAGTACTTC. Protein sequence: CASSESRRETQYF.

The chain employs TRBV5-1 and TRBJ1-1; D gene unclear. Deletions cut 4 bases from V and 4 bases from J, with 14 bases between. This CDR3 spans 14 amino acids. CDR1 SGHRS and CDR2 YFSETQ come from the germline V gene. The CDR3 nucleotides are TGCGCCAGCAGCGCCTGGGAGGGCGGCACTGAAGCTTTCTTT. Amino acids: CASSAWEGGTEAFF.

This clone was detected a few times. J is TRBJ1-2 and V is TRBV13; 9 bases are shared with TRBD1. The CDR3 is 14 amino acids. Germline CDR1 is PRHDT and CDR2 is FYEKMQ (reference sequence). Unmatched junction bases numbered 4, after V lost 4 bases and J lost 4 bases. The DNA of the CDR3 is TGTGCCAGCAGCTCAGGGACAGGGACCTATGGCTACACCTTC. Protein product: CASSSGTGTYGYTF.

Here the CDR3 DNA reads TGTGCCAGCAGTGAAAGTGGAGGGTACAATCAGCCCCAGCATTTT. Translated, it gives CASSESGGYNQPQHF. The chain uses TRBV6-1 and TRBJ1-5; no definite D call. Deletions cut 2 bases from V and 3 bases from J, with 11 bases between. CDR1 and CDR2 from the germline V gene are MNHNS and SASEGT. This CDR3 comprises 15 residues.

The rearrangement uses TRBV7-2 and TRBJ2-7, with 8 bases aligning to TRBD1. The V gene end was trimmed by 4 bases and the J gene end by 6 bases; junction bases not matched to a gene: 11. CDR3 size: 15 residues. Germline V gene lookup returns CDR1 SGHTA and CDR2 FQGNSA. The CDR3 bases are TGTGCCAGCAGCTCTAGCGACAGGGGTAGAACCGAGCAGTACTTC. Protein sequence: CASSSSDRGRTEQYF.

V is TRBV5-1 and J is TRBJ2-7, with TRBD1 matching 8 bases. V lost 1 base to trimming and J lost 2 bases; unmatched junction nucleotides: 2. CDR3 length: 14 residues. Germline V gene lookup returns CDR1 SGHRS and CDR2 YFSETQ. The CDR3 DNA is TGCGCCAGCAGCTTGAGGACAGGGCCCTACGAGCAGTACTTC. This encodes CASSLRTGPYEQYF.

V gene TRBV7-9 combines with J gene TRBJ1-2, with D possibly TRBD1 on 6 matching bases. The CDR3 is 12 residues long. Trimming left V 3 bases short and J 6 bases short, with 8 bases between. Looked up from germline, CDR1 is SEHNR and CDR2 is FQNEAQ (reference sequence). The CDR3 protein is CASSFTGNGYTF. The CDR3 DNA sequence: TGTGCCAGCAGCTTTACAGGGAATGGCTACACCTTC.

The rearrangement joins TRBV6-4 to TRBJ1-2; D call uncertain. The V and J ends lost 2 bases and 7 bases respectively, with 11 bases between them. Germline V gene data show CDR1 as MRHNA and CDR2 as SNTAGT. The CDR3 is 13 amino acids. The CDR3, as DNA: TGTGCCAGCAGTGACCTGGCAGGTAGTGGCTACACCTTC. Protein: CASSDLAGSGYTF.

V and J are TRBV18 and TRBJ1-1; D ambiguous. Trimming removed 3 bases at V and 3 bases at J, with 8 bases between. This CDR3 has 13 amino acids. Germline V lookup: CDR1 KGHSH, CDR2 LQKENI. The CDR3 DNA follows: TGTGCCAGCTCACCGTTCCGGGACACTGAAGCTTTCTTT. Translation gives CASSPFRDTEAFF.

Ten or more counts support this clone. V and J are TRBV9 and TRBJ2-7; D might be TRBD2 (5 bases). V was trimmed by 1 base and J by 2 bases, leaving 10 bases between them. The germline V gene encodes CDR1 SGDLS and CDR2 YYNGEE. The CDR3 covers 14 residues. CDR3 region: CASSVLALPYEQYF. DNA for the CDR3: TGTGCCAGCAGCGTACTAGCCCTCCCCTACGAGCAGTACTTC.

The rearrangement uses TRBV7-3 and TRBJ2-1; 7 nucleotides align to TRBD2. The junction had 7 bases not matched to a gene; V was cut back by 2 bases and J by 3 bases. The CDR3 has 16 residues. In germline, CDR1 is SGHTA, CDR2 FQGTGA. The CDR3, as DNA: TGTGCCAGCAGCTTACGCGCGGGAGCGGGCTACAATGAGCAGTTCTTC. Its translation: CASSLRAGAGYNEQFF.